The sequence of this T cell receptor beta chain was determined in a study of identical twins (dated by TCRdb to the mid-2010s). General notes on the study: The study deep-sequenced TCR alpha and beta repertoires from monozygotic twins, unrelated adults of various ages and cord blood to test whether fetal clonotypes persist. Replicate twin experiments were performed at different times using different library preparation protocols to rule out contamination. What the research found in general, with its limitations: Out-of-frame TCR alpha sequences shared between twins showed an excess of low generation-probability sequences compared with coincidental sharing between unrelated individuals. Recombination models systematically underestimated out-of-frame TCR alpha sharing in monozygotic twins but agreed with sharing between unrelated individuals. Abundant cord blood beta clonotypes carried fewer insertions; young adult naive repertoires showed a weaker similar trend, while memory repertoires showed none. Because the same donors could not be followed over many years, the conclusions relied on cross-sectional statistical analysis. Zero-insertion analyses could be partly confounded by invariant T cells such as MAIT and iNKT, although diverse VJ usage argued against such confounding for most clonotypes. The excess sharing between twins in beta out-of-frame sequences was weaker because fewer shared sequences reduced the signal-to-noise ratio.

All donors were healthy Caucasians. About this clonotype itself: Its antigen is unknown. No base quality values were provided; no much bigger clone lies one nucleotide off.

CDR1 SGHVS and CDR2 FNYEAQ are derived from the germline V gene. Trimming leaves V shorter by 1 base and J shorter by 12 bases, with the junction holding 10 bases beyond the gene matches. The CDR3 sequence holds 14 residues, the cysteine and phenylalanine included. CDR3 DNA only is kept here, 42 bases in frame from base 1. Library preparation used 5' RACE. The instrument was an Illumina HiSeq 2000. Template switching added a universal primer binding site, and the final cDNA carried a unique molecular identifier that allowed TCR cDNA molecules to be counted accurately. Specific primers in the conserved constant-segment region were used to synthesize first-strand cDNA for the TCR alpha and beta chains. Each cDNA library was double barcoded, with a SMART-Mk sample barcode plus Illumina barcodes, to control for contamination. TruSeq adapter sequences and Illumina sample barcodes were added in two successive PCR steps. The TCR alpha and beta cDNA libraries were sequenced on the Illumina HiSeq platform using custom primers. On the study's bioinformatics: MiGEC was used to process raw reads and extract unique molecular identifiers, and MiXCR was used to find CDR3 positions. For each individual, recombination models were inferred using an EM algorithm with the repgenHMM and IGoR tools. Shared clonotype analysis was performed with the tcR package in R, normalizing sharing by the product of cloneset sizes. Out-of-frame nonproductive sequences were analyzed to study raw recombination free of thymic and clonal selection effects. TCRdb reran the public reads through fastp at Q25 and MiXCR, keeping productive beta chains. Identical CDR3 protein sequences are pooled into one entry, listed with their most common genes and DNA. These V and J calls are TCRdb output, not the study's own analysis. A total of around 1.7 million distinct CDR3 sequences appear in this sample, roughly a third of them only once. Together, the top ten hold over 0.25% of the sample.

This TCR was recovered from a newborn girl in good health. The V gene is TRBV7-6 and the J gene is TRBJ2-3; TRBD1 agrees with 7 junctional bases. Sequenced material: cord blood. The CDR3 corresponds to CASSLGVGTEGQYF. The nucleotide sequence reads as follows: TGTGCCAGCAGCTTAGGAGTCGGGACAGAGGGCCAGTATTTT.